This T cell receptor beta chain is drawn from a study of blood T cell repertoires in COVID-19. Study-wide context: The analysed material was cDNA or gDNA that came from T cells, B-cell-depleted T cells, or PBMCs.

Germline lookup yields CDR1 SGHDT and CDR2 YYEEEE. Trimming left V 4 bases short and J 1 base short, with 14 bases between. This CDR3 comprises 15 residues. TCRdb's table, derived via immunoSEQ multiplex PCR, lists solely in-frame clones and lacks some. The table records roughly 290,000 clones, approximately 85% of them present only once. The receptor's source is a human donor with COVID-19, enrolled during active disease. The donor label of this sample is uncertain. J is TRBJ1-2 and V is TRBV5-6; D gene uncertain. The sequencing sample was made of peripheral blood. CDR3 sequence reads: CASSPSGGNNYGYTF. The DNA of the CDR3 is TGTGCCAGCAGCCCATCGGGAGGGAATAACTATGGCTACACCTTC.